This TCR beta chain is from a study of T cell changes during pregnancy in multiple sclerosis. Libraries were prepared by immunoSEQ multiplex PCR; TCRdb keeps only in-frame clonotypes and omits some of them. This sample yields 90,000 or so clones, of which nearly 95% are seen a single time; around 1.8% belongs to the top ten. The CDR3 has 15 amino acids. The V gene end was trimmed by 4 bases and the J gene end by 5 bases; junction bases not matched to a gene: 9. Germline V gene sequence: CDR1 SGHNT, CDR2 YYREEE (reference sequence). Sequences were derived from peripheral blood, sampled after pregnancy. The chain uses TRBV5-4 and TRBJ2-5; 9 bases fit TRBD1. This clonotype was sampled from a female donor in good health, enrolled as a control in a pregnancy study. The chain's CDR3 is CASSLPGTGPETQYF. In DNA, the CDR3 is TGTGCCAGCAGCCTACCCGGGACAGGGCCTGAGACCCAGTACTTC.